This T cell receptor (beta chain) comes out of a study of molecular identifiers for immune sequencing clone quantification. Unmatched junction bases numbered 10, after V lost 1 base and J lost 2 bases. From germline, CDR1 is MNHNS and CDR2 SASEGT. The CDR3 is made up of 17 amino acids. MiXCR was run by TCRdb on the PCR reads, yielding one entry per CDR3 protein. Among about 320,000 distinct CDR3 sequences, 20% to 25% were seen once, and the ten largest hold over 0.7%. About this clonotype: This may come from a read error, since a much larger clone is one base off.

The rearrangement joins TRBV6-1 to TRBJ2-5; 7 bases match TRBD1. The sequenced sample was naive CD8+ T cells from blood, with Jurkat cell RNA spiked in. As to subset: FACS-sorted CD8+CD4-CCR7+CD45RA+ naive T cells. The origin of this receptor is a human donor in good health. Some libraries in this study had Jurkat cell RNA spiked in. The CDR3 DNA is TGTGCCAGCAGTGAAGAAATTAGCGAGGGGGCTCAAGAGACCCAGTACTTC. Translated, it gives CASSEEISEGAQETQYF.